A selection of T cell receptor beta chains follows, all from one sample in a study of blood T cells in healthy people across ages. TCRdb passed the 5' RACE reads through MiXCR, listing each CDR3 protein once. The sample shows 1.2 million to 1.5 million distinct CDR3 sequences, almost 60% of them seen only once. Sequenced: blood. The receptors were sampled from a man between 18 and 29 years old in good health. The CDR3 runs from the conserved cysteine through the conserved F or W. A D gene is named only where the DNA matches it firmly. For some rows the clone size is stated as once, few or many, or as a class when expanded; others skip it.

V gene	J gene	clone size	CDR3 length	D gene	CDR3 DNA	CDR3 protein
TRBV6-1	TRBJ1-6	-	13	-	TGTGCCAGCAGTGAAGACTCGGATTCACCCCTCCACTTT	CASSEDSDSPLHF
TRBV12-3/TRBV12-4	TRBJ1-1	few	13	-	TGTGCCAGCAGTCTCAAATGGGGCACTGAAGCTTTCTTT	CASSLKWGTEAFF
TRBV27	TRBJ2-2	-	17	TRBD1	TGTGCCAGCAGTTTCAATACAGGGGGCCTCTCCACCGGGGAGCTGTTTTTT	CASSFNTGGLSTGELFF
TRBV11-1	TRBJ2-1	-	15	TRBD2	TGTGCCAGCAGCTTAAGCGGGAGATCAAATGGTGAGCAGTTCTTC	CASSLSGRSNGEQFF
TRBV11-2	TRBJ2-5	-	15	-	TGTGCCAGCAGCCCACGAGGAGTGGCAGAAGAGACCCAGTACTTC	CASSPRGVAEETQYF
TRBV4-1	TRBJ2-7	-	15	-	TGCGCCAGCAGCCACCCTTCTACAGGACGCCGCGAGCAGTACTTC	CASSHPSTGRREQYF
TRBV4-1	TRBJ1-1	-	13	-	TGCGCCAGCAGCCTCCAAACAGGAGTCTTAGCTTTCTTT	CASSLQTGVLAFF
TRBV7-9	TRBJ1-1	-	15	-	TGTGCCAGCAGCGTATACAGGGATCACCCCACTGAAGCTTTCTTT	CASSVYRDHPTEAFF
TRBV9	TRBJ2-7	-	15	-	TGTGCCAGCAGCCCCCAGAAGGGGGGCCCCTACGAGCAGTACTTC	CASSPQKGGPYEQYF
TRBV27	TRBJ2-7	few	14	TRBD2	TGTGCCAGCAAACCGAGCGGGAGGCCCTACGAGCAGTACTTC	CASKPSGRPYEQYF
TRBV4-3	TRBJ2-5	-	13	-	TGCACCAGCAGCCAAGATCTATCGGAGACCCAGTACTTC	CTSSQDLSETQYF
TRBV5-6	TRBJ1-5	few	12	-	TGTGCCAGCAGTCCCGTGGGGGGCCCTCAGCATTTT	CASSPVGGPQHF
TRBV24-1	TRBJ2-2	-	17	-	TGTGCCACCAGTGATCCGGGGGACCCTTCGAACACCGGGGAGCTGTTTTTT	CATSDPGDPSNTGELFF
TRBV7-2	TRBJ2-1	few	16	TRBD2	TGTGCCAGCAGCCGGACTAATGGGAGGGGCTACAATGAGCAGTTCTTC	CASSRTNGRGYNEQFF
TRBV7-9	TRBJ2-1	few	15	-	TGTGCCAGCAGCTTATCGCTGCCGCTCTCCAATGAGCAGTTCTTC	CASSLSLPLSNEQFF
TRBV4-1	TRBJ2-2	-	17	TRBD1	TGCGCCAGCAGCCAAGAGACAGGGGCTGCGATAGCCGGGGAGCTGTTTTTT	CASSQETGAAIAGELFF
TRBV15	TRBJ2-4	few	12	-	TGTGCCACCAGCAGAGATGGGAGAGAGCAGTACTTC	CATSRDGREQYF
TRBV20-1	TRBJ2-5	few	13	TRBD1	TGCAGTGCTAGGTCAGGGGGCACGGAGACCCAGTACTTC	CSARSGGTETQYF
TRBV11-2	TRBJ1-6	-	15	-	TGTGCCAGCAGCTTAGGGTCAGTTATGTATTCACCCCTCCACTTT	CASSLGSVMYSPLHF
TRBV11-2	TRBJ2-6	-	17	-	TGTGCCAGCAGCTTAGGAGGGGGTACTTCTGGGGCCAACGTCCTGACTTTC	CASSLGGGTSGANVLTF
TRBV5-5	TRBJ1-5	few	15	-	TGTGCCAGCAGCCCGGGGGGCATAACGGATCAGCCCCAGCATTTT	CASSPGGITDQPQHF
TRBV7-8	TRBJ1-2	-	12	-	TGTGCCAGCAGCCGGGACTTAAGAGGCTACACCTTC	CASSRDLRGYTF
TRBV15	TRBJ2-1	-	12	-	TGTGCCACCAGCAGAGGGGAAGGTGAGCAGTTCTTC	CATSRGEGEQFF
TRBV4-3	TRBJ2-1	-	16	-	TGCGCCAGCAGCCAAGAATCCCTTGGGGCCTACAATGAGCAGTTCTTC	CASSQESLGAYNEQFF
TRBV20-1	TRBJ2-6	-	16	-	TGCAGTGCTAGAGGGGGCGTATTCTCTGGGGCCAACGTCCTGACTTTC	CSARGGVFSGANVLTF
TRBV20-1	TRBJ2-1	-	16	TRBD2	TGCAGTGCTAGATCACCGCGGGGGGTAGATTACAATGAGCAGTTCTTC	CSARSPRGVDYNEQFF
TRBV20-1	TRBJ2-1	-	16	TRBD2	TGTAGTGCTCGTAGCCGAGTGGGGGAGGGCCCCAATGAGCAGTTCTTC	CSARSRVGEGPNEQFF
TRBV12-3/TRBV12-4	TRBJ2-4	many	15	-	TGTGCCAGCAGTTCAAGAGGGGGGTCCAAAAACATTCAGTACTTC	CASSSRGGSKNIQYF
TRBV29-1	TRBJ2-1	few	13	TRBD2	TGCAGCGGTTCTAGCGGGGGTAACAATGAGCAGTTCTTC	CSGSSGGNNEQFF
TRBV5-1	TRBJ2-7	-	13	-	TGCGCCAGCAGCTTGGCCGGGAACGACGAGCAGTACTTC	CASSLAGNDEQYF
TRBV10-3	TRBJ2-7	-	14	-	TGTGCCATCAGTGGGGACACCACCTCCTACGAGCAGTACTTC	CAISGDTTSYEQYF
TRBV10-3	TRBJ1-1	-	13	-	TGTGCCATCAGTGAATTCGATAGTACGGAAGCTTTCTTT	CAISEFDSTEAFF
TRBV20-1	TRBJ2-7	-	20	TRBD2	TGCAGTGCTAGAGAGGGTCCCATGACTAGCGCCTTTAAGAGCTCCTACGAGCAGTACTTC	CSAREGPMTSAFKSSYEQYF
TRBV6-2/TRBV6-3	TRBJ2-5	few	14	-	TGTGCCAGCAGCCCGACTAATTCTCGAGAGACCCAGTACTTC	CASSPTNSRETQYF
TRBV10-2	TRBJ2-1	-	17	TRBD2	TGCGCCAGCAGTGAGCCCCCGGGAGGGATCATAGTAAATGAGCAGTTCTTC	CASSEPPGGIIVNEQFF
TRBV4-1	TRBJ1-4	-	14	-	TGCGCCAGCAGCACGACGGACGATAATGAAAAACTGTTTTTT	CASSTTDDNEKLFF
TRBV9	TRBJ2-3	few	15	-	TGTGCCAGCAGCGTAGACAGCCCAAGGACAGATACGCAGTATTTT	CASSVDSPRTDTQYF
TRBV24-1	TRBJ2-2	-	13	-	TGTGCCACCAGTGGTAGCTACACCGGGGAGCTGTTTTTT	CATSGSYTGELFF
TRBV4-1	TRBJ2-1	-	17	TRBD2	TGCGCCAGCAGCCCGCTTACGTTGATAGCGGGAGGCAATGAGCAGTTCTTC	CASSPLTLIAGGNEQFF
TRBV4-1	TRBJ2-1	once	14	-	TGCGCCAGCAGCCCGGACCGGGATAGGAATGAGCAGTTCTTC	CASSPDRDRNEQFF
TRBV25-1	TRBJ2-7	-	14	-	TGTGCCAGCGTGGAATCAGGGAGCTCCTACGAGCAGTACTTC	CASVESGSSYEQYF
TRBV18	TRBJ2-5	few	13	-	TGTGCCAGCTCACCACAAACTCGGGAGACCCAGTACTTC	CASSPQTRETQYF
TRBV10-3	TRBJ2-7	-	16	TRBD1	TGTGCCATCAGTGAGCCTACAGGGGCCCCCTCCTACGAGCAGTACTTC	CAISEPTGAPSYEQYF
TRBV12-3/TRBV12-4	TRBJ2-7	-	13	-	TGTGCCAGCGGAGGGGTGAGAGGGTTCGAGCAGTACTTC	CASGGVRGFEQYF
TRBV29-1	TRBJ1-2	-	11	-	TGCAGCGTTGGCCGGCGGGACGCTGACACCTTC	CSVGRRDADTF
TRBV5-1	TRBJ2-5	-	14	-	TGCGCCAGCAGCTTTGGGACTCCCCCAGAGACCCAGTACTTC	CASSFGTPPETQYF
TRBV29-1	TRBJ2-3	-	14	-	TGCAGCGGAAGACAGTACGTTAGCACAGATACGCAGTATTTT	CSGRQYVSTDTQYF
TRBV27	TRBJ2-5	-	15	TRBD1	TGTGCCAGCAGACGTGGACAGGGGATACAAGAGACCCAGTACTTC	CASRRGQGIQETQYF
TRBV4-1	TRBJ2-7	-	17	TRBD2	TGCGCCAGCAGCCAAGAAATTCCGGCTAGCGGGGCCTACGAGCAGTACTTC	CASSQEIPASGAYEQYF
TRBV3-1	TRBJ2-5	few	15	-	TGTGCCAGCAGCCAAGATCTTGGACCTACTTTAGAGCAGTACTTC	CASSQDLGPTLEQYF
TRBV4-3	TRBJ2-7	-	16	-	TGCGCCAGCAGCCAAGATCGGGGGACGGTTGCCTACGAGCAGTACTTC	CASSQDRGTVAYEQYF
TRBV12-3/TRBV12-4	TRBJ1-1	-	14	TRBD1	TGTGCCAGCAGGCAAGGACAGGGGCTAACTGAAGCTTTCTTT	CASRQGQGLTEAFF
TRBV12-3/TRBV12-4	TRBJ1-5	-	15	-	TGTGCCAGCACGATATTGGGGGGCCACAATCAGCCCCAGCATTTT	CASTILGGHNQPQHF
TRBV7-6	TRBJ2-7	-	14	-	TGTGCCAGCAGCTTAGCGGGGAATTGGGACGAGCAGTACTTC	CASSLAGNWDEQYF
TRBV27	TRBJ2-7	few	10	-	TGTGCCAGCGGTTTCTACGAGCAGTACTTC	CASGFYEQYF